Presented here are 30 T cell receptor beta chains from one specimen sequenced in a study of T cells expressing NK-cell markers. With the 5' RACE reads reprocessed, TCRdb shows one record per CDR3 protein and no DNA. Listed are 120,000 to 150,000 distinct CDR3 sequences; around 12% falls within the top ten. The sequenced material came from blood T cells: a sorted CD56 or NKG2C T cell subset, CD4+ or CD8+ T cells, or bulk PBMC T cells (not recorded which). These TCRs come from a man younger than 35 in good health.

The chain recombines TRBV5-4 with TRBJ2-4; the TCRdb D gene call, TRBD1, has no DNA to confirm it. Germline V gives CDR1 SGHNT, CDR2 YYREEE (reference sequence). The CDR3 contains 17 residues. The CDR3 loop is CASSSTGEGGTKNIQYF.

The genes are TRBV18 and TRBJ2-3; TCRdb outputs TRBD1, but without DNA this stays unchecked. Germline V lookup: CDR1 KGHSH, CDR2 LQKENI. This CDR3 has 15 residues. CDR3 residues: CASSRDSGAADTQYF.

V and J are TRBV12-3 or TRBV12-4 and TRBJ2-1; TCRdb's assignment of TRBD2 cannot be checked, as there is no DNA. This CDR3 is built from 16 residues. CDR3: CASRPTSGRLYNEQFF.

CDR3: CASSLGLGTGDNEQFF. The rearrangement joins TRBV5-1 to TRBJ2-1; TCRdb indicates TRBD1, and absent DNA this call remains unverified. The CDR3 totals 16 residues. Germline V gives CDR1 SGHRS, CDR2 YFSETQ.

V usage is TRBV7-6 and J usage is TRBJ1-1. The CDR3 has 14 amino acids. Germline V gene sequence: CDR1 SGHVS, CDR2 FNYEAQ. CDR3 sequence: CASSLDWLNTEAFF.

The genes are TRBV5-5 and TRBJ2-3; TCRdb calls TRBD1, which cannot be checked without DNA. Germline CDR1 SGHKS, CDR2 YYEKEE (reference sequence). This CDR3 spans 16 amino acids. This chain's CDR3 is CASSPVSRGGTDTQYF.

The chain links TRBV9 to TRBJ2-7; TCRdb reports TRBD1, a call that lacks DNA to check it against. The V gene's germline CDR1 is SGDLS and CDR2 YYNGEE. The CDR3 totals 14 residues. CDR3 amino acids: CASSDGQGRTEQYF.

The chain employs TRBV11-2 and TRBJ2-5; TCRdb designates TRBD2, a call that cannot be tested without DNA. The CDR3 length is 18 residues. The V gene's germline CDR1 is SGHAT and CDR2 FQNNGV. This chain's CDR3 is CASSLVSGGDGLQETQYF.

This chain joins TRBV19 and TRBJ1-5; TCRdb returns TRBD1, unconfirmable since there is no DNA. The CDR3 runs to 17 residues. CDR1 and CDR2 from the germline V gene are LNHDA and SQIVND (reference sequence). CDR3 protein: CARKGATRGREEQPQHF.

The CDR3 is CASSQIAMDTQYF. The V and J genes are TRBV19 and TRBJ2-3; the TRBD2 assignment by TCRdb is unverifiable without DNA. The CDR3 totals 13 residues. Germline V gene data show CDR1 as LNHDA and CDR2 as SQIVND (reference sequence).

The chain employs TRBV10-3 and TRBJ2-3; TCRdb lists TRBD1, though no DNA is available to test this call. Germline V gene lookup returns CDR1 ENHRY and CDR2 SYGVKD. This CDR3 comprises 20 residues. This chain's CDR3 is CAIREEWGVERGGSTDTQYF.

The chain joins TRBV3-1 to TRBJ2-1; without DNA, the TCRdb call of TRBD1 cannot be checked. There are 13 residues in the CDR3. The germline CDR1 and CDR2 sequences are LGHDT and YNNKEL (reference sequence). CDR3 residues: CASRGQSYNEQFF.

The V and J genes are TRBV12-3 or TRBV12-4 and TRBJ2-6; absent DNA, TCRdb's TRBD1 call cannot be checked. The CDR3 is 16 residues long. This CDR3 is CASSSVPGQGESNLTF.

The V gene is TRBV12-3 or TRBV12-4, the J gene TRBJ2-1; TCRdb reports TRBD2, a call that lacks DNA to check it against. This CDR3 is built from 15 residues. CDR3: CASSLSGRNYNEQFF.

This chain connects TRBV6-1 to TRBJ2-1; the D call from TCRdb, TRBD2, cannot be confirmed without DNA. This CDR3 is built from 16 residues. CDR1 and CDR2 (germline): MNHNS, SASEGT. This chain's CDR3 is CASSEASLGLNNEQFF.

This chain connects TRBV19 to TRBJ2-7; the TCRdb D gene call, TRBD1, has no DNA to confirm it. Per the germline V gene, CDR1 is LNHDA and CDR2 is SQIVND (reference sequence). The CDR3 consists of 11 residues. The CDR3 loop is CASTEGAGFYF.

The chain recombines TRBV30 with TRBJ2-2; as DNA is missing, the TRBD2 call by TCRdb cannot be tested. Germline assignment: CDR1 GTSNPN and CDR2 SVGIG (reference sequence). This CDR3 spans 14 amino acids. CDR3 sequence reads: CAWSSVAGGQELFF.

The rearrangement uses TRBV12-3 or TRBV12-4 and TRBJ2-5; with no DNA, the TCRdb D assignment of TRBD2 cannot be verified. This CDR3 region has 15 residues. This chain's CDR3 is CASSFWRESVETQYF.

The chain carries TRBV2 and TRBJ2-1; the D call from TCRdb, TRBD2, cannot be confirmed without DNA. CDR3 length: 17 residues. Germline V gene lookup returns CDR1 SNHLY and CDR2 FYNNEI. CDR3 protein: CASSGVGGLASYNEQFF.

Here the CDR3 reads CASSFIRSEQYF. The chain has TRBV12-3 or TRBV12-4 and TRBJ2-7. The CDR3 runs 12 residues.

The chain uses TRBV6-5 and TRBJ2-1; no DNA is available, so the TRBD2 call from TCRdb remains unchecked. Germline V gives CDR1 MNHEY, CDR2 SVGAGI. The CDR3 is 15 amino acids. The CDR3 protein is CASSTGLAGVGEQFF.

The V gene is TRBV4-3, the J gene TRBJ2-6. CDR1 is LGHNA, CDR2 YSLEER, per germline. This CDR3 comprises 15 residues. This CDR3 reads CASSQEANGANVLTF.

V is TRBV5-5 and J is TRBJ2-7. The germline CDR1 and CDR2 sequences are SGHKS and YYEKEE (reference sequence). This CDR3 region has 15 residues. CDR3 sequence reads: CASSFSFSNSYEQYF.

The V call is TRBV14, the J call TRBJ2-5; the D call from TCRdb, TRBD1, cannot be confirmed without DNA. The CDR3 totals 13 residues. CDR1 is SGHDN, CDR2 FVKESK, per germline. The CDR3 loop is CASSQGTWETQYF.

The chain uses TRBV27 and TRBJ2-7; no DNA is available, so the TRBD2 call from TCRdb remains unchecked. CDR1 is MNHEY and CDR2 is SMNVEV in the germline V gene (reference sequence). The CDR3 totals 13 residues. The chain's CDR3 is CASSPWDGLSQYF.

The V and J genes are TRBV29-1 and TRBJ2-3; absent DNA, TCRdb's TRBD2 call cannot be checked. Germline V lookup: CDR1 SQVTM, CDR2 ANQGSEA. CDR3 size: 15 residues. CDR3 protein: CSVELEATSTDTQYF.

Here the CDR3 reads CASSRGGLLADTQYF. The gene calls are TRBV27 and TRBJ2-3; TCRdb reports TRBD2, a call that lacks DNA to check it against. CDR1 and CDR2 (germline): MNHEY, SMNVEV (reference sequence). This CDR3 is 15 amino acids long.

CDR3: CATSRPVEATDTQYF. The J gene is TRBJ2-3, the V gene TRBV15; TCRdb's assignment of TRBD2 cannot be checked, as there is no DNA. Germline loops: CDR1 LNHNV, CDR2 YYDKDF (reference sequence). The CDR3 length is 15 residues.

The genes are TRBV29-1 and TRBJ2-6. The length of the CDR3 is 12 residues. CDR1 is SQVTM, CDR2 ANQGSEA, per germline. The CDR3 reads CSVEEGANVLTF.

V usage is TRBV4-3 and J usage is TRBJ2-3; without DNA, the TCRdb call of TRBD1 cannot be checked. The germline CDR1 and CDR2 sequences are LGHNA and YSLEER. The CDR3 spans 16 residues. This CDR3 reads CASSPGLGQLTDTQYF.